Following are 10 T cell receptor beta chains from one sample sequenced in a study of early T cells in non-severe SARS-CoV-2 infection (dated by TCRdb to 2020 to 2022). The library was built by means of 5' RACE. The run used a NextSeq 500. TCRdb took the public reads, trimmed them with fastp at Q25, ran MiXCR for clone calling and kept in-frame beta chains. Rows with a matching CDR3 protein are joined into one entry that keeps the most common DNA and genes. Counted in this sample were fewer than 100,000 distinct CDR3 sequences; 9.5% to 15% of them appeared once. About 3.5% of the sample is held by the ten biggest clonotypes. Sequencing used whole blood. These receptor sequences come from an adult who was a healthcare worker with PCR-confirmed SARS-CoV-2 infection or an uninfected control (not recorded which).

V is TRBV19 and J is TRBJ2-5; 10 bases are shared with TRBD2. Germline lookup yields CDR1 LNHDA and CDR2 SQIVND (reference sequence). There are 16 residues in the CDR3. V lost 3 bases, J lost 3 bases, and 7 bases stayed unmatched. The chain's CDR3 is CASSIESGRAEETQYF. DNA of the CDR3: TGTGCCAGTAGTATCGAAAGCGGGAGGGCCGAAGAGACCCAGTACTTC.

This clonotype was counted only a few times. The rearrangement uses TRBV20-1 and TRBJ2-3; 10 nucleotides match TRBD2. The ends lost 2 bases at V and 5 bases at J; junction bases unmatched: 10. Germline values: CDR1 DFQATT, CDR2 SNEGSKA (reference sequence). The CDR3 extends over 16 amino acids. The CDR3 protein is CSARLAGEPIGDTQYF. Here the CDR3 DNA reads TGCAGTGCTAGACTAGCGGGAGAACCTATTGGAGATACGCAGTATTTT.

V gene TRBV20-1 combines with J gene TRBJ2-5; 11 nucleotides align to TRBD1. The CDR3 sequence is 14 residues long. Germline V CDR1 and CDR2: DFQATT, SNEGSKA (reference sequence). With V trimmed by 5 bases and J by 5 bases, 7 bases remained unmatched. CDR3 coding DNA: TGCAGTGCTCCTCCCGGGACAGGGGGTGAGACCCAGTACTTC. Its protein is CSAPPGTGGETQYF.

The chain has TRBV11-2 and TRBJ2-5; 12 bases map to TRBD1. This CDR3 spans 19 amino acids. With 5 bases clipped from V and 2 bases from J, the junction kept 15 bases outside the gene matches. Germline CDR1 reads SGHAT; CDR2 reads FQNNGV. CDR3 DNA sequence: TGTGCCAGCAGCAAAACACTAGGGGGACAGGGGGCCCGACAAGAGACCCAGTACTTC. Amino acid sequence: CASSKTLGGQGARQETQYF.

This clonotype has ten or more counts. The V gene is TRBV19, the J gene TRBJ1-2; no clear D. V dropped 5 bases and J dropped 8 bases, with 12 bases sitting between them. The CDR3 has 12 amino acids. From germline, CDR1 is LNHDA and CDR2 SQIVND (reference sequence). The CDR3 nucleotides are TGTGCCAGTAGTCCGAATGGGTGGGGCTACACCTTC. It is translated as CASSPNGWGYTF.

The sample holds a few counts of this clonotype. The J gene is TRBJ2-2, the V gene TRBV10-3; the match to TRBD2 covers 8 bases. The CDR3 length is 16 residues. Losses at the gene ends were 4 bases for V and 3 bases for J; bases not matched to a gene: 7. Per the germline V gene, CDR1 is ENHRY and CDR2 is SYGVKD. The DNA of the CDR3 is TGTGCCATCAGTGGCAGCGGGAGTGTTTACACCGGGGAGCTGTTTTTT. It encodes CAISGSGSVYTGELFF.

The V call is TRBV3-1, the J call TRBJ1-6; no clear D. Germline-derived CDR1 and CDR2 are LGHDT and YNNKEL (reference sequence). The V and J ends lost 4 bases and 8 bases respectively, with 9 bases between them. The CDR3 is 13 amino acids. CDR3 sequence reads: CASSPGIHSPLHF. Written as DNA, the CDR3 is TGTGCCAGCAGCCCCGGGATCCATTCACCCCTCCACTTT.

The sample holds many counts of this clonotype. The chain joins TRBV28 to TRBJ2-1, with TRBD2 matching over 10 bases. Germline V gives CDR1 MDHEN, CDR2 SYDVKM. The J segment lost 15 bases and the V segment lost 5 bases, leaving 4 bases of the junction unmatched. The CDR3 has 11 residues. The CDR3 DNA reads TGTGCCAGCAGTCAACTAGCGGGACGGTTCTTC. Translated: CASSQLAGRFF. Full variable domain (rest looked up from reference TRBV28 and TRBJ2-1): DVKVTQSSRYLVKRTGEKVFLECVQDMDHENMFWYRQDPGLGLRLIYFSYDVKMKEKGDIPEGYSVSREKKERFSLILESASTNQTSMYLCASSQLAGRFFGPGTRLTVL.

In its sample, this clonotype was seen many times. This chain connects TRBV19 to TRBJ2-5; 9 nucleotides agree with TRBD1. CDR3 length: 15 residues. Looked up from germline, CDR1 is LNHDA and CDR2 is SQIVND (reference sequence). V shed 8 bases and J 5 bases; nucleotides not matched to a gene: 12. CDR3: CASLRTGAPSETQYF. CDR3 nucleotides: TGTGCCAGTCTAAGGACAGGGGCACCAAGTGAGACCCAGTACTTC.

This clonotype was detected only a few times. V and J are TRBV18 and TRBJ2-7; D gene uncertain. The CDR3 spans 13 residues. V lost 6 bases and J 4 bases, leaving 13 bases between the germline ends. The germline V gene encodes CDR1 KGHSH and CDR2 LQKENI. CDR3 in amino acids: CASSHGERYEQYF. CDR3 coding DNA: TGTGCCAGCTCGCACGGAGAGAGGTACGAGCAGTACTTC. Looking up the rest from reference TRBV18 and TRBJ2-7 gives the full variable domain: NAGVMQNPRHLVRRRGQEARLRCSPMKGHSHVYWYRQLPEEGLKFMVYLQKENIIDESGMPKERFSAEFPKEGPSILRIQQVVRGDSAAYFCASSHGERYEQYFGPGTRLTVT.